The T cell receptor (beta chain) described here comes from a study of blood T cell repertoires in COVID-19. Study summary: Both acute and convalescent COVID-19 samples were obtained from the United States, Italy and Spain.

Authors' processing steps: Reference gene primer amplification gave nucleated cell count estimates. Clones were sequenced by immunoSEQ multiplex PCR, and TCRdb holds only the in-frame ones, with some missing. V and J calls and clone size are those listed in that table; D and trimming were worked out from the DNA. The sample holds about 160,000 clones; roughly four fifths are singletons and the top ten take approximately 3.7%. The sequenced material came from peripheral blood. The sequence was obtained from a woman older than 75 with acute or convalescent COVID-19.

The CDR3 DNA reads TGTGCCAGCAGCCCGAGGACAGGAATGAACACTGAAGCTTTCTTT. Translated: CASSPRTGMNTEAFF. The chain uses TRBV7-9 and TRBJ1-1; 7 bases fit TRBD1. CDR3 length: 15 amino acids. The germline CDR1 and CDR2 sequences are SEHNR and FQNEAQ (reference sequence). Germline trimming cut 5 bases from V and 0 bases from J; bases unmatched to any gene: 6.